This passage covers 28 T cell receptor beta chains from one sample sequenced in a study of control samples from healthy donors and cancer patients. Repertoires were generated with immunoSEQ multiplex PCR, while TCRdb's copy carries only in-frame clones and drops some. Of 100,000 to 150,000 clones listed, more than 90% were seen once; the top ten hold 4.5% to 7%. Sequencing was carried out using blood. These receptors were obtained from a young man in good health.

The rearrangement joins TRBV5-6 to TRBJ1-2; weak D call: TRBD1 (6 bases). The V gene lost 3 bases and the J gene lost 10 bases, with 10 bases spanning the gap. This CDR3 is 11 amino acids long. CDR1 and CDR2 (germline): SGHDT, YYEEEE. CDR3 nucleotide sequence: TGTGCCAGCAGCTCCACAGGGTTCTACACCTTC. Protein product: CASSSTGFYTF.

The CDR3 region has the DNA TGCGCCAGCTCGATGGGACAGGGGAATGAAAAACTGTTTTTT. It codes for CASSMGQGNEKLFF. V and J are TRBV5-1 and TRBJ1-4, with 10 nucleotides matching TRBD1. CDR3 length: 14 amino acids. Germline CDR1 reads SGHRS; CDR2 reads YFSETQ. Trimming took 7 bases from V and 5 from J; bases not matched to a gene: 5.

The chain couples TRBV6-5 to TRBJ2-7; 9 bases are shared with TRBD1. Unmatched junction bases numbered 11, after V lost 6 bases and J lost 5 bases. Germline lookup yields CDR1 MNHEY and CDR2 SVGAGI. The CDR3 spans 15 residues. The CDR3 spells CASSRPGQGTHEQYF. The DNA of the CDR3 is TGTGCCAGCAGCAGGCCGGGACAGGGAACCCACGAGCAGTACTTC.

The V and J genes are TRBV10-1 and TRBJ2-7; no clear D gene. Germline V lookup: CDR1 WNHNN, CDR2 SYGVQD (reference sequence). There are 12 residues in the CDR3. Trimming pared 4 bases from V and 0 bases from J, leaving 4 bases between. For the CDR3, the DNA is TGCGCCAGCAGTGGATACTCCTACGAGCAGTACTTC. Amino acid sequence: CASSGYSYEQYF.

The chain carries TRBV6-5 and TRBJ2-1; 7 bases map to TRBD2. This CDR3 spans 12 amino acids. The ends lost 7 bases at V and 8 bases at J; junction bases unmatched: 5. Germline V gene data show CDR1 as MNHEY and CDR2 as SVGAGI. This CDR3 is CASTRGRDEQFF. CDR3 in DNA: TGTGCCAGCACCCGGGGGAGGGATGAGCAGTTCTTC.

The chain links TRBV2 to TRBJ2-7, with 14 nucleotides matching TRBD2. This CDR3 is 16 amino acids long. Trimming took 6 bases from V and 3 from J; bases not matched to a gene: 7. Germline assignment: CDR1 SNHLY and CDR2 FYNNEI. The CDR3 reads CASRAKGLAGVYEQYF. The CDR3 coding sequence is TGTGCCAGCAGGGCCAAGGGACTAGCGGGGGTCTACGAGCAGTACTTC.

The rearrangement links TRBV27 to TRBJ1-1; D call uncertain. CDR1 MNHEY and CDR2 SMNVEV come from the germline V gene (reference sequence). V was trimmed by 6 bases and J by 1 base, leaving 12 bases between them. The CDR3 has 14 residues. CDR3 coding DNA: TGTGCCAGCAGGAAACCCACGGGGAACACTGAAGCTTTCTTT. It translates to CASRKPTGNTEAFF.

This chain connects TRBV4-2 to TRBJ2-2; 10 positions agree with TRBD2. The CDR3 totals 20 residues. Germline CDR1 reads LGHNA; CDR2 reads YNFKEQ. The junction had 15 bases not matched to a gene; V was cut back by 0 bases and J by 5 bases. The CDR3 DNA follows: TGTGCCAGCAGCCAAGATGATTCGCTAGCGGGGGCCCCCGGGACCGGGGAGCTGTTTTTT. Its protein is CASSQDDSLAGAPGTGELFF.

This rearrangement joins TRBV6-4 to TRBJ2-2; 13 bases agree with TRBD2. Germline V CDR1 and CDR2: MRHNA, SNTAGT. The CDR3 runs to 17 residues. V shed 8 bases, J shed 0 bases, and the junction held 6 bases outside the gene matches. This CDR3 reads CASGGLAGTANTGELFF. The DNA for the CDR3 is TGTGCCAGCGGGGGACTAGCGGGGACCGCGAACACCGGGGAGCTGTTTTTT.

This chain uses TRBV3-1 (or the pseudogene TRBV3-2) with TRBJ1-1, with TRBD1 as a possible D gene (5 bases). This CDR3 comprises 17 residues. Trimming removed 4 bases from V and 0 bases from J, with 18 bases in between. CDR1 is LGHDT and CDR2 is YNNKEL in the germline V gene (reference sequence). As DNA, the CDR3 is TGTGCCAGCAGCCGTGGACAAAGCGTCCAAATGAACACTGAAGCTTTCTTT. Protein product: CASSRGQSVQMNTEAFF.

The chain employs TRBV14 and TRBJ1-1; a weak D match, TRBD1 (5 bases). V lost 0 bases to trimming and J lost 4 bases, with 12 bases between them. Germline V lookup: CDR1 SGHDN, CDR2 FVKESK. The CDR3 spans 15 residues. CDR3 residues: CASSQDRVGVTEAFF. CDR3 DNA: TGTGCCAGCAGCCAAGACAGGGTTGGGGTCACTGAAGCTTTCTTT. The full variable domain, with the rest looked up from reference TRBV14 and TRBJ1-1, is EAGVTQFPSHSVIEKGQTVTLRCDPISGHDNLYWYRRVMGKEIKFLLHFVKESKQDESGMPNNRFLAERTGGTYSTLKVQPAELEDSGVYFCASSQDRVGVTEAFFGQGTRLTVV.

The CDR3 DNA reads TGTGCCAGCAGGGACAGGGGGCATAATTCACCCCTCCACTTT. Residues: CASRDRGHNSPLHF. J is TRBJ1-6 and V is TRBV2; 11 bases fit TRBD1. V gave up 6 bases and J gave up 5 bases; unmatched junction bases: 0. The CDR3 has 14 amino acids. Germline V gives CDR1 SNHLY, CDR2 FYNNEI.

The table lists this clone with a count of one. The DNA for the CDR3 is TGTGCCAGCAGCCGTGGCGCCGGGGAGCTGTTTTTT. Its translation: CASSRGAGELFF. V usage is TRBV7-9 and J usage is TRBJ2-2, with no clear D. CDR3 length: 12 amino acids. CDR1 and CDR2 from the germline V gene are SEHNR and FQNEAQ (reference sequence). Trimming removed 5 bases from V and 6 bases from J, with 7 bases in between.

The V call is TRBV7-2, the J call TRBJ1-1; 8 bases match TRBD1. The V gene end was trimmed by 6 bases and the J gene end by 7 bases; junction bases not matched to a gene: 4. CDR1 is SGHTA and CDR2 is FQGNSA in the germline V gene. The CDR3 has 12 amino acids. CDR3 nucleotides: TGTGCCAGCAGACGACAGGGGAGTGAAGCTTTCTTT. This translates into CASRRQGSEAFF.

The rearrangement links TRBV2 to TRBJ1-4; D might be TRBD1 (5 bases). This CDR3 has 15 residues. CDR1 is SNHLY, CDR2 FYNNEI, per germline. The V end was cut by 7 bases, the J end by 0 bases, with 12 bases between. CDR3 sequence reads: CASNPKTATNEKLFF. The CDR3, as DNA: TGTGCCAGCAACCCGAAGACAGCAACTAATGAAAAACTGTTTTTT.

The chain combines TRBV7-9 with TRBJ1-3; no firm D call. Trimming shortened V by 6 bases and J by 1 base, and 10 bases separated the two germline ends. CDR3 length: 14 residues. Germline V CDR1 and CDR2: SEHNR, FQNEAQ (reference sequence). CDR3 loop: CASSFSLSGNTIYF. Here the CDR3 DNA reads TGTGCCAGCAGTTTCTCGTTGTCTGGAAACACCATATATTTT.

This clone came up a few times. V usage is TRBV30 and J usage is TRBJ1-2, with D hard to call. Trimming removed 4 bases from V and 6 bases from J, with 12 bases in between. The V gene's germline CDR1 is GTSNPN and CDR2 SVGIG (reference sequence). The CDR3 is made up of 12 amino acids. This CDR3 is CAWTLIRNGYTF. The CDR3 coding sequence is TGTGCCTGGACCCTTATCAGGAATGGCTACACCTTC.

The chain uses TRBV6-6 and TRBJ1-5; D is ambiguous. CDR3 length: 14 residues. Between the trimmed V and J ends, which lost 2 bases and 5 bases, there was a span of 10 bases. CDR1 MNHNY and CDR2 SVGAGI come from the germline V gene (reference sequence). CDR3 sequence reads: CASSYDWGDQPQHF. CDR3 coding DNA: TGTGCCAGCAGTTACGATTGGGGAGATCAGCCCCAGCATTTT.

The CDR3 region is CASSQVGGRGAFF. As DNA, the CDR3 is TGTGCCAGCAGCCAAGTAGGGGGGAGGGGCGCTTTCTTT. J is TRBJ1-1 and V is TRBV3-1 (or the pseudogene TRBV3-2); D might be TRBD1 (6 bases). Germline V lookup: CDR1 LGHDT, CDR2 YNNKEL (reference sequence). Trimming left V 1 base short and J 11 bases short, with 14 bases between. CDR3 length: 13 amino acids.

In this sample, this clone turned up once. This CDR3 reads CASRGDRNSGNTIYF. CDR3 nucleotide sequence: TGTGCCAGCAGGGGGGACAGAAACTCTGGAAACACCATATATTTT. The chain is built from TRBV6-5 and TRBJ1-3, with 7 bases fitting TRBD1. J gave up 0 bases and V 6 bases, and 5 bases lay outside the gene matches. The CDR3 spans 15 residues. Germline V gene lookup returns CDR1 MNHEY and CDR2 SVGAGI.

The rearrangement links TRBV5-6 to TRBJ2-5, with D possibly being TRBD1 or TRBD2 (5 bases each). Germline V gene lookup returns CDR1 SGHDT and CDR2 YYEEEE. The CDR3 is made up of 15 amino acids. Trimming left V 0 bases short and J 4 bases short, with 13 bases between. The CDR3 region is CASSLGGAEGETQYF. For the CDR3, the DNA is TGTGCCAGCAGCTTGGGAGGGGCCGAAGGAGAGACCCAGTACTTC.

The CDR3 region is CASSVAGGWSDTQYF. The CDR3 DNA reads TGTGCCAGCAGCGTAGCTGGAGGGTGGTCAGATACGCAGTATTTT. V and J are TRBV9 and TRBJ2-3, with D tentatively TRBD2 (6 bases). Trimming left V 0 bases short and J 4 bases short, with 12 bases between. Per germline, CDR1 SGDLS and CDR2 YYNGEE. The CDR3 sequence is 15 residues long.

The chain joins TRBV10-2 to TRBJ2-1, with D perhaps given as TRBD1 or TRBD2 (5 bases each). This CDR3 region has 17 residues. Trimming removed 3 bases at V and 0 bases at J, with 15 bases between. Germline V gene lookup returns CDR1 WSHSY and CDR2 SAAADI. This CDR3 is CASSEVIIGGSYNEQFF. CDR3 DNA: TGCGCCAGCAGTGAAGTTATTATTGGGGGCTCCTACAATGAGCAGTTCTTC.

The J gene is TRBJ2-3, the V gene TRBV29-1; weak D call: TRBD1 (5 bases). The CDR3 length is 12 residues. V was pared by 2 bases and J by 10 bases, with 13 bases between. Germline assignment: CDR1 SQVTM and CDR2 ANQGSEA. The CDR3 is CSVEYRAGSQYF. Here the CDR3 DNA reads TGCAGCGTTGAATATCGTGCAGGGTCGCAGTATTTT.

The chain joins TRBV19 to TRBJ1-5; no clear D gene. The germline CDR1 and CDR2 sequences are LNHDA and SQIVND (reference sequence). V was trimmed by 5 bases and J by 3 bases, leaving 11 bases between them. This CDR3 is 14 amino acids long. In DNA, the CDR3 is TGTGCCAGTAGTGTAGTTTCTTACAATCAGCCCCAGCATTTT. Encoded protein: CASSVVSYNQPQHF.

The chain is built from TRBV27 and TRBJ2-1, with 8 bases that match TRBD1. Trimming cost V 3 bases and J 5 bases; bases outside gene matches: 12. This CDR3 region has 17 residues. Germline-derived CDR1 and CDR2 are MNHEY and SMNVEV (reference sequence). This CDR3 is CASSFGTGFFRDNEQFF. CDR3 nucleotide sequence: TGTGCCAGCAGTTTCGGGACAGGCTTTTTTCGCGACAATGAGCAGTTCTTC.

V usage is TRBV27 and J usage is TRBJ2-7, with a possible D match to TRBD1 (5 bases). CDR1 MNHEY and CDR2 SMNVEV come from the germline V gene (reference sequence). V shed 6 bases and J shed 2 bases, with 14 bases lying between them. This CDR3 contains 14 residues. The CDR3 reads CASSLTGAPYEQYF. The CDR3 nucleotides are TGTGCCAGCAGCCTGACTGGGGCCCCCTACGAGCAGTACTTC.

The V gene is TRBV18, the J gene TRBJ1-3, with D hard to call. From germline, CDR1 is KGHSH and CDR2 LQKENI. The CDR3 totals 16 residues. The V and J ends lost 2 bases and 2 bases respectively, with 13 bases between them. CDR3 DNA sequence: TGTGCCAGCTCACCAGGGATGGGTACGACTGGAAACACCATATATTTT. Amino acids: CASSPGMGTTGNTIYF. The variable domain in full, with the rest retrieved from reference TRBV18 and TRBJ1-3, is NAGVMQNPRHLVRRRGQEARLRCSPMKGHSHVYWYRQLPEEGLKFMVYLQKENIIDESGMPKERFSAEFPKEGPSILRIQQVVRGDSAAYFCASSPGMGTTGNTIYFGEGSWLTVV.